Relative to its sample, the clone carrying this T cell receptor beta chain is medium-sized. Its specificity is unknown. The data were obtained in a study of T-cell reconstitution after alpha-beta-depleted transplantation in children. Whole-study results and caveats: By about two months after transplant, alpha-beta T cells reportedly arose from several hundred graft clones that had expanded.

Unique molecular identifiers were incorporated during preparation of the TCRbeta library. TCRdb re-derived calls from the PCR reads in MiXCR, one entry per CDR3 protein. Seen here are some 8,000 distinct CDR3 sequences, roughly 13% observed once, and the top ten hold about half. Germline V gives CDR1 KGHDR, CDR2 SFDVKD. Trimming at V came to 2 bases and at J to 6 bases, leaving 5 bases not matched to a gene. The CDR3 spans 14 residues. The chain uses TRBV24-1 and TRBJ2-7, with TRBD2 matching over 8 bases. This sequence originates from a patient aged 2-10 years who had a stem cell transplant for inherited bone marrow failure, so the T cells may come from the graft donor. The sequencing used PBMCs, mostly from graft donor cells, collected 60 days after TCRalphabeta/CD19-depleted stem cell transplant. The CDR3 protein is CATSDWREVSEQYF. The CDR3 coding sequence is TGTGCCACCAGTGATTGGCGGGAGGTGTCCGAGCAGTACTTC.